The next 30 T cell receptor beta chains were all read from a single sample in a study of CD8 T cells in ankylosing spondylitis. Antigen specificity for these receptors is unknown. Findings and caveats of the study: Blood from ankylosing spondylitis patients appeared to carry a characteristic roughly 8-variant TCR beta motif.

TCRdb redid the calling of the 5' RACE reads with MiXCR, one entry per CDR3 protein. The sample includes approximately 400,000 distinct CDR3 sequences, roughly 26% of them seen just once. The sequenced sample was blood, either unsorted or a sorted T cell fraction (not recorded which). The receptors shown here come from a male donor with ankylosing spondylitis.

This chain links TRBV11-3 with TRBJ2-5; 8 bases align to TRBD2. Germline loops: CDR1 SGHNT, CDR2 YENEEA. The junction had 6 bases not matched to a gene; V was cut back by 4 bases and J by 5 bases. The CDR3 length is 14 residues. The CDR3 is CASSSGGNTETQYF. DNA for the CDR3: TGTGCCAGCAGCTCGGGGGGGAATACGGAGACCCAGTACTTC.

This clonotype was recorded a few times. The chain carries TRBV11-2 and TRBJ1-1; 9 bases match TRBD1. Trimming removed 4 bases from V and 3 bases from J; junction bases left unmatched: 15. In germline, CDR1 is SGHAT, CDR2 FQNNGV. The CDR3 is 18 residues long. The CDR3 here is CASSSSLPGQGFDTEAFF. The CDR3 DNA reads as TGTGCCAGCAGCTCATCCCTGCCGGGACAGGGATTCGACACTGAAGCTTTCTTT. Full variable domain (rest looked up from reference TRBV11-2 and TRBJ1-1): EAGVAQSPRYKIIEKRQSVAFWCNPISGHATLYWYQQILGQGPKLLIQFQNNGVVDDSQLPKDRFSAERLKGVDSTLKIQPAKLEDSAVYLCASSSSLPGQGFDTEAFFGQGTRLTVV.

The chain has TRBV12-3 or TRBV12-4 and TRBJ2-1; D is possibly TRBD2 (6 bases). V shed 3 bases and J shed 6 bases, with 15 bases lying between them. CDR3 length: 15 amino acids. The DNA of the CDR3 is TGTGCCAGCAGTTTTTTAGCGGCTTCACCCAATGAGCAGTTCTTC. Translation: CASSFLAASPNEQFF.

A few counts support this clonotype. The CDR3 here is CSVGASEYNEQFF. The CDR3 DNA reads as TGCAGCGTTGGGGCTAGCGAGTACAATGAGCAGTTCTTC. The chain is built from TRBV29-1 and TRBJ2-1; maybe TRBD2 (6 bases). Per the germline V gene, CDR1 is SQVTM and CDR2 is ANQGSEA. The germline V and J ends were trimmed by 4 bases and 4 bases, with 11 bases remaining between them. The CDR3 runs to 13 residues.

This clonotype was recorded many times. The chain links TRBV7-2 to TRBJ2-7; no clear D gene. The CDR3 totals 15 residues. V was shortened by 2 bases and J by 1 base, with 12 bases between the two germline ends. Looked up from germline, CDR1 is SGHTA and CDR2 is FQGNSA. CDR3 sequence (DNA): TGTGCCAGCAGCTTACGTGCTGACATTTCCTACGAGCAGTACTTC. Translating gives CASSLRADISYEQYF.

The chain links TRBV5-1 to TRBJ1-2, with 7 positions matching TRBD1. CDR3 length: 16 residues. V was pared by 0 bases and J by 6 bases, with 11 bases of the junction left unmatched. Germline lookup yields CDR1 SGHRS and CDR2 YFSETQ. Written as DNA, the CDR3 is TGCGCCAGCAGCTTGGACCTAACAGGGGTGAGGGATGGCTACACCTTC. Residues: CASSLDLTGVRDGYTF.

This clonotype was detected only a few times. The gene calls are TRBV20-1 and TRBJ2-5; 7 nucleotides align to TRBD2. The CDR3 extends over 17 amino acids. Germline loops: CDR1 DFQATT, CDR2 SNEGSKA (reference sequence). V trimming: 3 bases; J trimming: 5 bases; junction bases outside the gene matches: 18. CDR3: CSARESGTPSWGETQYF. In DNA form, the CDR3 reads TGCAGTGCTAGGGAAAGCGGGACCCCCAGTTGGGGGGAGACCCAGTACTTC.

Here the CDR3 DNA reads TGCAGTGCTAGAGATAGCGGGAAAGATACGCAGTATTTT. This sequence encodes CSARDSGKDTQYF. The chain recombines TRBV20-1 with TRBJ2-3, with 8 positions matching TRBD2. Germline CDR1 reads DFQATT; CDR2 reads SNEGSKA (reference sequence). The V and J ends lost 0 bases and 5 bases, in that order; junction bases with no gene match: 1. The CDR3 consists of 13 residues.

This rearrangement joins TRBV2 to TRBJ1-5; 7 nucleotides agree with TRBD1. Germline V CDR1 and CDR2: SNHLY, FYNNEI. This CDR3 spans 14 amino acids. The V and J ends lost 1 base and 6 bases, in that order; junction bases with no gene match: 3. CDR3 loop: CASSEEGAFQPQHF. DNA of the CDR3: TGTGCCAGCAGTGAAGAGGGGGCGTTTCAGCCCCAGCATTTT.

The sample holds many counts of this clonotype. V gene TRBV5-6 combines with J gene TRBJ2-2, with TRBD1 matching 7 bases. The germline gives CDR1 SGHDT, CDR2 YYEEEE. Trimming took 0 bases from V and 3 from J; bases not matched to a gene: 2. This CDR3 spans 15 amino acids. CDR3 sequence reads: CASSLGDRDTGELFF. The CDR3 coding sequence is TGTGCCAGCAGCTTGGGGGACAGAGACACCGGGGAGCTGTTTTTT.

The chain uses TRBV7-2 and TRBJ1-5; 7 positions agree with TRBD1. The CDR3 length is 14 residues. The germline V gene encodes CDR1 SGHTA and CDR2 FQGNSA. V was pared by 5 bases and J by 5 bases, with 6 bases of the junction left unmatched. The CDR3 spells CASSVQGRYQPQHF. DNA of the CDR3: TGTGCCAGCAGCGTACAGGGGAGGTATCAGCCCCAGCATTTT.

The rearrangement uses TRBV3-1 and TRBJ2-2; TRBD2 is a possible D gene (6 bases). Germline assignment: CDR1 LGHDT and CDR2 YNNKEL (reference sequence). The length of the CDR3 is 14 residues. V gave up 1 base and J gave up 6 bases, with 9 bases separating them. The CDR3: CASSQVSGPGELFF. In DNA form, the CDR3 reads TGTGCCAGCAGCCAAGTGAGCGGGCCCGGGGAGCTGTTTTTT.

This clonotype was seen a single time. The rearrangement links TRBV28 to TRBJ2-3; D is possibly TRBD2 (5 bases). Trimming removed 7 bases at V and 0 bases at J, with 11 bases between. Per germline, CDR1 MDHEN and CDR2 SYDVKM. The CDR3 covers 14 residues. The CDR3 is CASMGGPSTDTQYF. CDR3 nucleotides: TGTGCCAGCATGGGCGGGCCCAGCACAGATACGCAGTATTTT.

This clonotype has more than one count but fewer than ten. The chain has TRBV4-1 and TRBJ1-2; 9 bases map to TRBD1. This CDR3 is built from 17 residues. The junction had 10 bases not matched to a gene; V was cut back by 0 bases and J by 5 bases. In germline, CDR1 is MGHRA, CDR2 YSYEKL. CDR3 region: CASSQDQMGTGTYGYTF. In nucleotides, the CDR3 is TGCGCCAGCAGCCAAGATCAGATGGGGACAGGGACGTATGGCTACACCTTC.

This clonotype was seen a handful of times. The chain employs TRBV19 and TRBJ1-5; D is ambiguous. V was pared by 1 base and J by 6 bases, with 4 bases between. Germline lookup yields CDR1 LNHDA and CDR2 SQIVND (reference sequence). The CDR3 has 12 residues. The CDR3: CASSIGGQPQHF. Here the CDR3 DNA reads TGTGCCAGTAGTATAGGCGGTCAGCCCCAGCATTTT.

The DNA for the CDR3 is TGTGCCAGCAGCCTTGACCTGGCTAGCGCACAAGAGACCCAGTACTTC. Its translation: CASSLDLASAQETQYF. The chain links TRBV11-2 to TRBJ2-5; a possible D gene is TRBD2 (6 bases). The CDR3 contains 16 residues. Germline assignment: CDR1 SGHAT and CDR2 FQNNGV. Trimming removed 5 bases from V and 2 bases from J, with 18 bases in between.

This clonotype was counted between two and nine times. The chain recombines TRBV4-1 with TRBJ2-1; the match to TRBD1 covers 10 bases. The CDR3 spans 18 residues. From germline, CDR1 is MGHRA and CDR2 YSYEKL. The V and J ends lost 3 bases and 2 bases, in that order; junction bases with no gene match: 10. The CDR3 DNA reads as TGCGCCAGCAGCCAGCCAGAATTCGGACAGGGGGCCTACAATGAGCAGTTCTTC. This translates into CASSQPEFGQGAYNEQFF.

This chain joins TRBV5-1 and TRBJ1-1; D gene ambiguous. This CDR3 comprises 16 residues. CDR1 is SGHRS and CDR2 is YFSETQ in the germline V gene. V was pared by 4 bases and J by 2 bases, with 18 bases between. This CDR3 is CASSPVFSVSNTEAFF. The CDR3 nucleotides read TGCGCCAGCAGCCCGGTATTTTCGGTGTCAAACACTGAAGCTTTCTTT.

This clonotype occurred many times. The chain carries TRBV12-3 or TRBV12-4 and TRBJ2-1; TRBD2 matches at 10 bases. The CDR3 length is 16 residues. The trim removed 4 bases at V and 2 bases at J, leaving 5 bases unmatched. The CDR3 region is CASSSATSGPYNEQFF. CDR3 in DNA: TGTGCCAGCAGTTCAGCGACTAGCGGGCCCTACAATGAGCAGTTCTTC.

This chain uses TRBV20-1 with TRBJ1-2, with D uncertain. Germline CDR1 is DFQATT and CDR2 is SNEGSKA (reference sequence). V dropped 4 bases and J dropped 5 bases, with 11 bases sitting between them. This CDR3 is built from 12 residues. In nucleotides, the CDR3 is TGCAGTGCTACCCGGACTGTGTATGGCTACACCTTC. The encoded protein is CSATRTVYGYTF.

Only a few counts were recorded for this clonotype. The chain employs TRBV27 and TRBJ2-3; 14 nucleotides line up with TRBD2. CDR1 and CDR2 from the germline V gene are MNHEY and SMNVEV (reference sequence). The J segment lost 8 bases and the V segment lost 5 bases, leaving 18 bases of the junction unmatched. The CDR3 consists of 19 residues. The CDR3 DNA is TGTGCCAGCAGTCCTCGGGACAGACTAGCGGGAGGGCAAGGGGGTACGCAGTATTTT. It encodes CASSPRDRLAGGQGGTQYF.

The chain carries TRBV5-1 and TRBJ2-3, with D perhaps TRBD1 (6 bases). V dropped 0 bases and J dropped 2 bases, with 13 bases sitting between them. The germline CDR1 and CDR2 sequences are SGHRS and YFSETQ. This CDR3 is 16 amino acids long. The DNA for the CDR3 is TGCGCCAGCAGCTTGGACAGGGATTCCTACACAGATACGCAGTATTTT. Protein product: CASSLDRDSYTDTQYF. The full variable domain, its missing parts supplied by reference TRBV5-1 and TRBJ2-3, is KAGVTQTPRYLIKTRGQQVTLSCSPISGHRSVSWYQQTPGQGLQFLFEYFSETQRNKGNFPGRFSGRQFSNSRSEMNVSTLELGDSALYLCASSLDRDSYTDTQYFGPGTRLTVL.

There are a few counts of this clonotype. The CDR3 reads CASSPSGLAGEGTGELFF. The CDR3 DNA is TGTGCCAGCAGCCCCTCGGGACTAGCGGGAGAGGGCACCGGGGAGCTGTTTTTT. The chain joins TRBV11-2 to TRBJ2-2, with 14 bases aligning to TRBD2. The CDR3 is 18 residues long. V was pared by 5 bases and J by 4 bases, with 9 bases of the junction left unmatched. Germline lookup yields CDR1 SGHAT and CDR2 FQNNGV.

DNA for the CDR3: TGTGCCAGCACCCTGGTGGGCAATGAGCAGTTCTTC. Amino acids: CASTLVGNEQFF. This chain links TRBV6-1 with TRBJ2-1; D is unresolved. V was pared by 7 bases and J by 6 bases, with 10 bases between. Germline lookup yields CDR1 MNHNS and CDR2 SASEGT. There are 12 residues in the CDR3.

This clonotype came up many times. V gene TRBV20-1 combines with J gene TRBJ1-1; TRBD1 aligns across 9 bases. The CDR3 loop spans 14 amino acids. The germline CDR1 and CDR2 sequences are DFQATT and SNEGSKA (reference sequence). The trim removed 5 bases at V and 3 bases at J, leaving 7 bases unmatched. The CDR3 region has the DNA TGCAGTGCTTCAAACAGGGGGCAGGACACTGAAGCTTTCTTT. As protein: CSASNRGQDTEAFF.

The chain uses TRBV5-1 and TRBJ2-5; no clear D. The CDR3 consists of 14 residues. Trimming stripped 1 base from V and 4 bases from J, with 11 bases between. Germline lookup yields CDR1 SGHRS and CDR2 YFSETQ. The CDR3 here is CASSLFVDIETQYF. DNA for the CDR3: TGCGCCAGCAGCTTGTTCGTAGACATAGAGACCCAGTACTTC.

In this sample, this clonotype turned up many times. This sequence joins TRBV29-1 and TRBJ1-2; D not resolved. The CDR3 is 10 residues long. Germline lookup yields CDR1 SQVTM and CDR2 ANQGSEA. The CDR3 DNA sequence: TGCACCGTGAGTGGGTATGGCTACACCTTC. Amino acids: CTVSGYGYTF.

The genes are TRBV4-1 and TRBJ2-5; 9 bases map to TRBD1. This CDR3 has 16 amino acids. Germline V gives CDR1 MGHRA, CDR2 YSYEKL. J lost 2 bases, V lost 4 bases, and 8 bases had no gene match. Here the CDR3 reads CASSLGGQGIQETQYF. Written as DNA, the CDR3 is TGCGCCAGCAGCCTCGGGGGACAGGGTATTCAAGAGACCCAGTACTTC.

At least ten counts were recorded for this clonotype. CDR3 in DNA: TGTGCCAGCAGCTTAGACAGGGCCTACAATGAGCAGTTCTTC. Its protein is CASSLDRAYNEQFF. The chain links TRBV11-2 to TRBJ2-1, with a tentative D call TRBD1 (5 bases). V lost 0 bases and J lost 2, with 5 bases in between. Germline lookup yields CDR1 SGHAT and CDR2 FQNNGV. The length of the CDR3 is 14 residues.

This clonotype was seen only a few times. The V gene is TRBV7-6, the J gene TRBJ1-5; D is possibly TRBD1 (5 bases). Germline values: CDR1 SGHVS, CDR2 FNYEAQ. V shed 0 bases and J shed 6 bases, with 12 bases lying between them. This CDR3 comprises 15 residues. CDR3 DNA sequence: TGTGCCAGCAGCTTAGCCGGGGGTTCCGTTCAGCCCCAGCATTTT. Its protein is CASSLAGGSVQPQHF.